This is a list of T cell receptor beta chains from one sample in a study of CD8 T cells in Susac syndrome. MiXCR, applied by TCRdb to the immunoSEQ multiplex PCR reads, yields one record per CDR3 protein. The sample has some 210,000 distinct CDR3 sequences, about 94% seen once; the top ten hold 0.15% to 0.2%. The sequenced sample was CD4+ T cells from PBMCs. Receptors originate from a human donor with Susac syndrome. The conserved cysteine and the conserved F or W are not part of the CDR3 here. Only part of the rows carry a size: once, few, many, or a class if the clone is expanded.

j_call v_call clone_size cdr3_aa
TRBJ1-2 TRBV6-1 . ASSNTGGFGIFGYT
TRBJ2-2 TRBV5-1 once ASSLSGTGLSGELF
TRBJ2-1 TRBV3-1 once ASSLRGGQGGNEQF
TRBJ1-2 TRBV25-1 . ASSPPDSGDGYT
TRBJ1-2 TRBV4-1 . ASSQDRPGNYGYT
TRBJ1-3 TRBV4-2 . ASSITGSSGNTIY
TRBJ1-1 TRBV9 . ASSVAPGTEAF
TRBJ1-1 TRBV7-2 . ASERDRDTEAF
TRBJ1-1 TRBV20-1 . SARRSGLDTEAF
TRBJ2-7 TRBV12-3/TRBV12-4 . ASSPGFYEQY
TRBJ2-2 TRBV15 . ATSRGGGTGELF
TRBJ1-2 TRBV5-1 few ASSQDGNYGYT
TRBJ1-1 TRBV19 . ASRRTGTTEAF
TRBJ1-1 TRBV19 . ASREGRGTF
TRBJ2-5 TRBV7-6 few ASSQQETQY
TRBJ2-2 TRBV11-1 . ASSLKTAGELF
TRBJ2-1 TRBV3-1 . ASSQAASGYNEQF
TRBJ2-7 TRBV3-1 . ASSQPGTGGYEQY
TRBJ1-1 TRBV11-2 . ASSPSGTLNTEAF
TRBJ2-3 TRBV18 . ASSPGTPSTDTQY
TRBJ1-6 TRBV28 . ASRLGVKNSPLH
TRBJ1-6 TRBV7-8 . ASSLLVTNSPLH
TRBJ2-6 TRBV5-1 . ASRSLPDRGKGPGANVLT
TRBJ1-1 TRBV6-2/TRBV6-3 . ASQIKARRTGDLMNTEAF